This paragraph covers one T cell receptor beta chain sequence. What it binds is not known. This entry is derived from a study of blood T cells in healthy people across ages. Study observations and caveats: Measured against age, TCR beta diversity per million T cells decreased in a roughly linear manner. Naive and antigen-experienced cells were not separated, limiting conclusive comparison.

Together with a sample-barcoded 5' primer, a J-beta primer mix was included in a second PCR lasting about 7 to 11 cycles. Every molecule of cDNA carried a tag from a template-switch adaptor with 12 random nucleotides. From the 5' RACE reads, TCRdb called clonotypes with MiXCR, one entry per CDR3 protein. The sample holds roughly 700,000 distinct CDR3 sequences, 49% seen once. Trimming removed 2 bases at V and 7 bases at J, with 6 bases between. CDR3 size: 12 residues. Germline CDR1 DFQATT, CDR2 SNEGSKA (reference sequence). The gene calls are TRBV20-1 and TRBJ1-6, with D unclear. Source material: blood. The clonotype comes from a woman aged 60-75 years in good health. CDR3: CSARRTNSPLHF. In DNA, the CDR3 is TGCAGTGCTAGACGAACGAATTCACCCCTCCACTTT.